This TCR beta chain was obtained from a study of blood T cell repertoires in COVID-19 (TCRdb year 2020). Background for the entire study: Samples from collaborators originated in the United States, Italy and Spain and spanned both the acute and convalescent phases of COVID-19. The prospective study material was composed of cDNA or gDNA derived from T cells, B-cell-depleted T cells, or PBMCs. The samples were drawn from two sources: the first 160 participants of the ongoing ImmuneRACE study, and 1,000 to 1,500 subjects contributed by 6 global collaborators. Sample metadata almost always included a de-identified subject ID, COVID-19 status, age in years and sex. Deeply sampled blood TCRbeta repertoires from subjects exposed to, actively infected with, or recovered from COVID-19 were included in the dataset. The repertoires were made available in a free public database intended to serve as a resource for research on the immune response to SARS-CoV-2. Where HLA class I and class II types were available, the types were taken from metadata supplied by the sample provider, not from assay-based typing.

The immunoSEQ Assay, a bias-controlled multiplex PCR, was used to amplify TCRbeta CDR3 regions from genomic DNA. Regarding the original processing steps: Nucleated cell counts per sample were estimated from amplification of reference gene primers within the assay. Sequence reads were collapsed and filtered to measure the absolute abundance of every unique TCRbeta CDR3 rearrangement. For each sample, productive Simpson clonality was calculated by taking the square root of Simpson's diversity index across productive rearrangements. Here the immuneACCESS table is served through TCRdb, limited to in-frame sequences with V and J called. Missing clones are a known gap in these copies; in checked studies unresolved V genes cover under half, and the rest lacks a known reason. The V and J calls and the clone size are those of that table, but D and trimming were determined from the DNA. This sample lists 80,000 to 100,000 clones; roughly 87% were detected once. The ten largest clones take up approximately 2.9% of the sample.

With respect to this clone: Its target antigen remains unknown. It has no much larger one-base neighbor in the sample; base qualities were not kept.

Findings and caveats that apply to the study as a whole: Clinical and demographic metadata were provided uncurated, with the amount varying by source and participant.

CDR1 and CDR2, looked up from the germline V gene, are LGHNA and YNFKEQ. V is cut by 1 base and J by 1 base, and the space between the germline ends is 12 bases. The CDR3, cysteine through phenylalanine, is 16 amino acids long. The read is trimmed to its CDR3 DNA, 48 bases read in frame from base 1. The collaborating institutions used their own protocols to collect whole blood in K2EDTA tubes. For TCRbeta analysis, collaborators shipped samples as frozen whole blood, isolated PBMCs, or DNA extracted from either of those sample types. The chain joins TRBV4-2 to TRBJ2-3; a tentative D match to TRBD2 spans 6 bases. The clonotype originates from a woman aged 50 to 60 with active or convalescent COVID-19. Specimen: peripheral blood. The encoded CDR3 is CASSQGGTGGTDTQYF. The DNA is as follows: TGTGCCAGCAGCCAAGGCGGGACGGGGGGCACAGATACGCAGTATTTT.